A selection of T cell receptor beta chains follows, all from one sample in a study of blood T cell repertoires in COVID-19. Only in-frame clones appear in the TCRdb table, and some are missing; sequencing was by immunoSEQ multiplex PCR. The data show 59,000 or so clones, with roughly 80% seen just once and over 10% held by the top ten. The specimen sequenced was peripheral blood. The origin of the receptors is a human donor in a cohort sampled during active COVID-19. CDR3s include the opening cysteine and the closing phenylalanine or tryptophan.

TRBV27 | CASSFRGARPDTQYF
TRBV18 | CASSLTPGRGLYEQYF
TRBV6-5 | CASSAGVTGNQPQHF
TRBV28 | CASSGAPGTDFQETQYF
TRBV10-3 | CAISGDSEQYF
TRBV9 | CASSALRGVRSGQGVGELFF
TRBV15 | CATSRDRLSRAVNTIYF
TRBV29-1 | CSVVDRGGNTIYF
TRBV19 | CASSTHGVASVGNEQFF
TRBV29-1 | CSVEAGEQFF
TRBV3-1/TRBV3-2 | CASSQLAGGGELFF